These T cell receptor beta chains were read from a single sample in a study of cytomegalovirus exposure and HLA in healthy donors. TCRdb's copy holds only in-frame clones and misses some; the assay was immunoSEQ multiplex PCR. The repertoire includes some 120,000 clones, about three quarters of them detected once, and 0.85% to 1.3% sits in the top ten. The sequenced sample consisted of PBMCs. The origin of the receptors is a human donor in good health. Both conserved end residues are part of each CDR3. The D gene is left open where the match is weak. Part of the rows lack a size; the others show once, few, many or a class for expanded clones.

CDR3nt: TGTGCTAGCAGCGAGGCGGGGGGCGACCAAGAGACCCAGTACTTC
CDR3aa: CASSEAGGDQETQYF
j_gene: TRBJ2-5
v_gene: TRBV7-7
abundance: -
d_gene: TRBD2

CDR3nt: TGTGCCAGCAGCCTTGGGCTAGCGGGCACCGGGGAGCTGTTTTTT
CDR3aa: CASSLGLAGTGELFF
j_gene: TRBJ2-2
v_gene: TRBV7-8
abundance: -
d_gene: TRBD2

CDR3nt: TGCGCCAGCAGCGCTTCGGGACACCTAAATCAGCCCCAGCATTTT
CDR3aa: CASSASGHLNQPQHF
j_gene: TRBJ1-5
v_gene: TRBV5-1
abundance: -
d_gene: -

CDR3nt: TGTGCCACCACTTCCGGGACTTCGGCAGATACGCAGTATTTT
CDR3aa: CATTSGTSADTQYF
j_gene: TRBJ2-3
v_gene: TRBV19
abundance: -
d_gene: -

CDR3nt: TGTGCCAGTGTGGGGGGTCGGGGTACGCAGTATTTT
CDR3aa: CASVGGRGTQYF
j_gene: TRBJ2-3
v_gene: TRBV19
abundance: -
d_gene: -

CDR3nt: TGTGCCAGCAGCGTAGCCGGGGGGTATGGGCAAGAGACCCAGTACTTC
CDR3aa: CASSVAGGYGQETQYF
j_gene: TRBJ2-5
v_gene: TRBV9
abundance: -
d_gene: TRBD2

CDR3nt: TGTGCCAGCAGACCCGCCAGGATCACCTTTGGTGGCTACACCTTC
CDR3aa: CASRPARITFGGYTF
j_gene: TRBJ1-2
v_gene: TRBV7-8
abundance: -
d_gene: -

CDR3nt: TGCGCCAGCAGTGGAGCGGGGGTCGCAGATACGCAGTATTTT
CDR3aa: CASSGAGVADTQYF
j_gene: TRBJ2-3
v_gene: TRBV10-2
abundance: -
d_gene: TRBD2

CDR3nt: TGTGCCAGCAGTTTACAGAATTCACCCCTCCACTTT
CDR3aa: CASSLQNSPLHF
j_gene: TRBJ1-6
v_gene: TRBV2
abundance: -
d_gene: -

CDR3nt: TGTGCCAGCAGCCAAGGTCTCAGGGTAGCCGGGACCGGGGAGCTGTTTTTT
CDR3aa: CASSQGLRVAGTGELFF
j_gene: TRBJ2-2
v_gene: TRBV4-2
abundance: -
d_gene: -

CDR3nt: TGTGCCAGCAGTTCTCTAATGAACACTGAAGCTTTCTTT
CDR3aa: CASSSLMNTEAFF
j_gene: TRBJ1-1
v_gene: TRBV6-5
abundance: -
d_gene: -

CDR3nt: TGTGCCAGTAGTATGGGCCTAGCCCGTGCAAGTGAGCAGTTCTTC
CDR3aa: CASSMGLARASEQFF
j_gene: TRBJ2-1
v_gene: TRBV19
abundance: -
d_gene: -

CDR3nt: TGTTCCAGCAGCTTAGGTCCCCCCCGAGATGGCTATGGCTACACCTTC
CDR3aa: CSSSLGPPRDGYGYTF
j_gene: TRBJ1-2
v_gene: TRBV7-9
abundance: -
d_gene: -

CDR3nt: TGTGCCAGCAGACTAGAAGTGGGCAGCTACGAGCAGTACTTC
CDR3aa: CASRLEVGSYEQYF
j_gene: TRBJ2-7
v_gene: TRBV27
abundance: -
d_gene: -

CDR3nt: TGTGCCAGCAGCTTGGCGGGGGGCGTAGGCAACGAGCAGTACTTC
CDR3aa: CASSLAGGVGNEQYF
j_gene: TRBJ2-7
v_gene: TRBV5-8
abundance: -
d_gene: -

CDR3nt: TGCGCCAGCAGCCCTGGGGTTGGTACAGGGGGAGAAGAGCAGTACTTC
CDR3aa: CASSPGVGTGGEEQYF
j_gene: TRBJ2-7
v_gene: TRBV5-1
abundance: -
d_gene: TRBD1

CDR3nt: TGTGCCAGCAGGCAGGGGGCAGGCACTGAAGCTTTCTTT
CDR3aa: CASRQGAGTEAFF
j_gene: TRBJ1-1
v_gene: TRBV6-1
abundance: -
d_gene: TRBD1

CDR3nt: TGTGCCAGCAGTTTAACGGGGGGGGCAATTTACAATGAGCAGTTCTTC
CDR3aa: CASSLTGGAIYNEQFF
j_gene: TRBJ2-1
v_gene: TRBV6-5
abundance: few
d_gene: TRBD2

CDR3nt: TGCGCCAGCGGACTAGCGGGTAACAATGAGCAGTTCTTC
CDR3aa: CASGLAGNNEQFF
j_gene: TRBJ2-1
v_gene: TRBV5-1
abundance: -
d_gene: TRBD2

CDR3nt: TGTGCCAGCAGCTTAAAGGGGCGGGGACTAGCGGGGAGGAGGTCCTACGAGCAGTACTTC
CDR3aa: CASSLKGRGLAGRRSYEQYF
j_gene: TRBJ2-7
v_gene: TRBV7-8
abundance: -
d_gene: TRBD2

CDR3nt: TGTGCCAGTAGTATAGGACAGGGTGGGCACACTGAAGCTTTCTTT
CDR3aa: CASSIGQGGHTEAFF
j_gene: TRBJ1-1
v_gene: TRBV19
abundance: -
d_gene: TRBD1

CDR3nt: TGTGCCAACTACAAAAAAAGCGGGGCACCCTACGAGCAGTACTTC
CDR3aa: CANYKKSGAPYEQYF
j_gene: TRBJ2-7
v_gene: TRBV27
abundance: -
d_gene: TRBD2

CDR3nt: TGTGCCAGCAGTGACCAGGGCGGGGGCAACAATGAGCAGTTCTTC
CDR3aa: CASSDQGGGNNEQFF
j_gene: TRBJ2-1
v_gene: TRBV6-4
abundance: -
d_gene: -

CDR3nt: TGTGCCAGCAGCCAGAAGGGAGGGGTTTTTAACAATGAGCAGTTCTTC
CDR3aa: CASSQKGGVFNNEQFF
j_gene: TRBJ2-1
v_gene: TRBV16
abundance: -
d_gene: TRBD2

CDR3nt: TGTGCCAGCAGCCTAACCTACTGGACAAATGGAAACACCATATATTTT
CDR3aa: CASSLTYWTNGNTIYF
j_gene: TRBJ1-3
v_gene: TRBV5-4
abundance: -
d_gene: -